Described below is a single TCR beta chain sequence and its context. Its cognate antigen is unknown. The protocol was immunoSEQ multiplex PCR, while the TCRdb copy is restricted to in-frame clones and leaves out a portion. Of about 150,000 clones detected, over 90% appear once; the ten largest clones hold around 5%. The CDR3 loop spans 14 amino acids. Germline V gene lookup returns CDR1 MNHEY and CDR2 SVGAGI. The V end was cut by 7 bases, the J end by 5 bases, with 15 bases between. This entry is derived from a study of T cell responses to AZD1222 COVID-19 vaccine. Study observations and caveats: Donor demographics were predominantly white British with a female majority; clonal diversity may be underestimated.

The chain uses TRBV6-5 and TRBJ1-5; D uncertain. Material: peripheral blood, obtained on day 0 of AZD1222 vaccination. This receptor was obtained from an adult in good health. The CDR3 here is CASTGRDVDQPQHF. CDR3 nucleotide sequence: TGTGCCAGCACCGGAAGAGACGTCGATCAGCCCCAGCATTTT.